Presented here are 27 T cell receptor beta chains from one specimen sequenced in a study of tumor and adjacent non-tumor tissue in lung cancer. This sample's RNA came from whole unsorted tissue. The normal lung tissue was taken more than 3 cm from the tumor edge. TCRbeta libraries were built with three rounds of nested PCR, modified from ARM-PCR. Each CDR3 protein gets one entry after TCRdb re-called the multiplex PCR reads with MiXCR. The sample holds about 80,000 distinct CDR3 sequences, roughly 80% seen once. Material: distant non-tumor lung tissue. The receptors stem from a man aged 55 to 70 with non-small cell lung cancer.

Details on this clonotype: One base away lies a much larger clone, so this may be a sequencing read error. The rearrangement joins TRBV25-1 to TRBJ2-2; no reliable D call. The CDR3 has 12 amino acids. V was clipped by 9 bases and J by 4 bases, with 9 bases between them. CDR1 is MGHDK, CDR2 SYGVNS, per germline. Here the CDR3 reads CASGVSTGELFF. In DNA form, the CDR3 reads TGTGCCAGTGGGGTCAGCACCGGGGAGCTGTTTTTT.

The gene calls are TRBV29-1 and TRBJ2-3, with D tentatively TRBD1 (6 bases). V gave up 2 bases and J gave up 6 bases, with 12 bases separating them. CDR3 size: 13 residues. From germline, CDR1 is SQVTM and CDR2 ANQGSEA. This chain's CDR3 is CSVERGTRDTQYF. The CDR3 nucleotides read TGCAGCGTTGAAAGGGGGACCAGGGATACGCAGTATTTT.

The V call is TRBV2, the J call TRBJ2-1; maybe TRBD2 (7 bases). The CDR3 totals 14 residues. The germline V gene encodes CDR1 SNHLY and CDR2 FYNNEI. V lost 10 bases to trimming and J lost 8 bases, with 21 bases between them. CDR3 nucleotide sequence: TGTGCCATCAAAAGGGGGGGTAGCCTCGATGAGCAGTTCTTC. Translated, it gives CAIKRGGSLDEQFF. The full variable domain, with the rest looked up from reference TRBV2 and TRBJ2-1, is EPEVTQTPSHQVTQMGQEVILRCVPISNHLYFYWYRQILGQKVEFLVSFYNNEISEKSEIFDDQFSVERPDGSNFTLKIRSTKLEDSAMYFCAIKRGGSLDEQFFGPGTRLTVL.

As for this clonotype: A much larger clone lies a single base off, so this may be a read error. DNA of the CDR3: TGTGGCAGCAGGCCAGACAGGAATGGAAATCAGCCCCAGCATTTT. This codes for CGSRPDRNGNQPQHF. The genes are TRBV6-2 or TRBV6-3 and TRBJ1-5; possibly TRBD1 for D (6 bases). The CDR3 spans 15 residues. Germline CDR1 MNHEY, CDR2 SVGEGT.

A remark on this clonotype: A much bigger clone sits one base away, suggesting this may be a read error. The gene calls are TRBV12-3 or TRBV12-4 and TRBJ2-1; 9 bases line up with TRBD2. CDR3 length equals 13 residues. Trimming at V came to 7 bases and at J to 11 bases, leaving 9 bases not matched to a gene. The chain's CDR3 is CASTVAGVDKQFF. DNA for the CDR3: TGTGCCAGCACCGTAGCGGGAGTGGATAAGCAGTTCTTC.

This clonotype was observed a few times. A much bigger clone sits one base away, suggesting this may be a read error. The chain combines TRBV20-1 with TRBJ2-7, with 7 bases aligning to TRBD1. This CDR3 has 14 amino acids. The germline V gene encodes CDR1 DFQATT and CDR2 SNEGSKA (reference sequence). CDR3 coding DNA: TGCAGTGCTAGACAGACAGGGACCTCCTACGGGCAGTACTTC. This translates into CSARQTGTSYGQYF.

This clonotype was observed at least ten times. The J gene is TRBJ1-2, the V gene TRBV11-3, with D perhaps TRBD1 (5 bases). Germline-derived CDR1 and CDR2 are SGHNT and YENEEA. V shed 5 bases and J shed 5 bases, with 12 bases lying between them. This CDR3 comprises 13 residues. This CDR3 is CASSRTGGYGYTF. The CDR3 DNA reads as TGTGCCAGCAGCCGAACAGGAGGGTATGGCTACACCTTC.

This clonotype occurred a few times. This may stem from a read error, because a much larger clone lies one nucleotide away. The chain recombines TRBV5-4 with TRBJ1-4, with 12 nucleotides matching TRBD1. Germline CDR1 SGHNT, CDR2 YYREEE (reference sequence). The CDR3 totals 15 residues. CDR3 residues: CANSSSGQGAKKLFF. The CDR3 region has the DNA TGTGCCAACAGCTCCTCGGGACAGGGGGCGAAAAAACTGTTTTTT.

This chain connects TRBV20-1 to TRBJ2-3, with TRBD2 matching over 13 bases. From germline, CDR1 is DFQATT and CDR2 SNEGSKA (reference sequence). The CDR3 has 14 residues. In nucleotides, the CDR3 is TGCAAAGCTGGGACTAGCGGGAAATCATATACGCAGTATTTT. Amino acid sequence: CKAGTSGKSYTQYF.

For this clonotype: With a much larger clone just one base away, this may be a read error. V and J are TRBV5-6 and TRBJ2-2, with a tentative D call TRBD1 (5 bases). This CDR3 is built from 15 residues. V was shortened by 0 bases and J by 10 bases, with 16 bases between the two germline ends. Germline CDR1 SGHDT, CDR2 YYEEEE. The CDR3 loop reads CASSLGQPASEELFF. CDR3 bases: TGTGCCAGCAGCTTGGGACAGCCTGCGAGCGAGGAGCTGTTTTTT. Together with reference TRBV5-6 and TRBJ2-2, the CDR3 gives the full variable domain: DAGVTQSPTHLIKTRGQQVTLRCSPKSGHDTVSWYQQALGQGPQFIFQYYEEEERQRGNFPDRFSGHQFPNYSSELNVNALLLGDSALYLCASSLGQPASEELFFGEGSRLTVL.

This clonotype was found once. The gene calls are TRBV20-1 and TRBJ2-5, with a weak D call TRBD1 (7 bases). The CDR3 covers 14 residues. Germline assignment: CDR1 DFQATT and CDR2 SNEGSKA (reference sequence). In DNA form, the CDR3 reads TGCATTGCGACTAGACAGGGAGAACAAGAGACCCAGTACTTC. Amino acids: CIATRQGEQETQYF.

As regards this clonotype: One end of the junction fails to match germline, which may point to a read error. The chain couples TRBV6-1 to TRBJ1-3, with 7 bases aligning to TRBD1. The CDR3 runs 12 residues. From germline, CDR1 is MNHNS and CDR2 SASEGT. The CDR3 region is CVSWTGRNTIYF. CDR3 DNA: TGTGTCAGCTGGACAGGCAGAAACACCATATATTTT.

Notes on this clonotype: The conserved phenylalanine or tryptophan is not found at the CDR3 terminus, so this likely reflects a read error. The V call is TRBV11-1, the J call TRBJ1-4; no clear D. There are 15 residues in the CDR3. CDR1 is SGHAT, CDR2 FQDESV, per germline (reference sequence). The CDR3 sequence: CASSPRREASERLFI. CDR3 nucleotide sequence: TGTGCCAGCAGCCCTCGCCGGGAGGCGTCTGAAAGACTGTTTATT.

As for this clonotype: Possible read error: a much larger clone is one base away. The V gene is TRBV7-8, the J gene TRBJ1-4; a weak D match, TRBD1 (5 bases). This CDR3 spans 16 amino acids. The germline CDR1 and CDR2 sequences are SGHVS and FQNEAQ. CDR3 sequence: CASSSRRGPLGEKLIF. CDR3 nucleotides: TGTGCCAGCAGCTCCCGACGGGGCCCGCTAGGTGAAAAACTGATTTTT.

The chain carries TRBV4-3 and TRBJ1-2, with D possibly TRBD1 on 6 matching bases. This CDR3 region has 15 residues. V was pared by 4 bases and J by 7 bases, with 19 bases between. Germline loops: CDR1 LGHNA, CDR2 YSLEER. As DNA, the CDR3 is TGCGCCAGCAGCCGAGATGCACAGGGAGGAGGTGGCTACACCTTC. Its protein product is CASSRDAQGGGGYTF.

With respect to this clonotype: Compared with germline, one end of the junction differs, possibly owing to a read error. The V call is TRBV11-2, the J call TRBJ2-3; a possible D gene is TRBD2 (7 bases). CDR3 length: 19 amino acids. The V gene's germline CDR1 is SGHAT and CDR2 FQNNGV. The CDR3 bases are TGTGCCAACAGCTTAGTGGGGGGGCGCGGGGCCAATCAGACAGATACGCAGTATTTT. Translating gives CANSLVGGRGANQTDTQYF.

A remark on this clonotype: A read error may produce the germline difference seen at one junction end. The chain uses TRBV6-5 and TRBJ1-5; a possible D gene is TRBD1 (6 bases). The CDR3 has 15 residues. CDR1 and CDR2 (germline): MNHEY, SVGAGI. The CDR3 here is CASSFLQGRNQPQRF. As DNA, the CDR3 is TGTGCCAGCAGTTTCCTACAGGGACGCAATCAGCCCCAGCGTTTT.

As for this clonotype: The junction departs from the called germline gene at one end, perhaps through a read error. The chain employs TRBV4-3 and TRBJ1-2, with TRBD1 matching over 7 bases. Germline V lookup: CDR1 LGHNA, CDR2 YSLEER. The CDR3 runs to 16 residues. The CDR3 protein is CASSLLTGRVNYSYTF. DNA of the CDR3: TGCGCCAGCAGCCTGTTGACAGGGCGCGTCAACTATAGCTACACCTTC.

The V and J genes are TRBV11-2 and TRBJ2-3; tentatively, D is TRBD2 (6 bases). The CDR3 contains 14 residues. V was clipped by 3 bases and J by 15 bases, with 22 bases between them. Germline CDR1 is SGHAT and CDR2 is FQNNGV. CDR3 DNA: TGTGCCAGCAGCTTTCTAGCGCGGGACGTTCAGCAATATTTT. Its translation: CASSFLARDVQQYF.

Turning to this clonotype: An end of the junction differs from the germline gene, which may be a read error. The chain uses TRBV20-1 and TRBJ2-3; a possible D gene is TRBD1 (7 bases). The CDR3 runs 14 residues. Germline V lookup: CDR1 DFQATT, CDR2 SNEGSKA (reference sequence). The CDR3 DNA reads TGCAGTGCCTCGGACATCAGGGGGGCAGATACGCGGTATTTT. Translation gives CSASDIRGADTRYF.

Of note for this clonotype: At one end the junction does not follow the germline gene, possibly because of a read error. This chain connects TRBV6-5 to TRBJ2-5; TRBD1 is a possible D gene (6 bases). Germline V gives CDR1 MNHEY, CDR2 SVGAGI. The length of the CDR3 is 14 residues. The CDR3 DNA follows: TGTGCCAGCATGAGGGACAACGTCCAAGAGACCGAGTACTTC. It translates to CASMRDNVQETEYF.

A word on this clonotype: A junction boundary mismatches the germline segment, possibly from a read error. The chain couples TRBV2 to TRBJ2-1, with D unclear. The CDR3 has 14 amino acids. Germline CDR1 reads SNHLY; CDR2 reads FYNNEI. As DNA, the CDR3 is TGTGCCAACAGTAGGAAAAGCTCCTACAATGAGCAGTTCTTC. As protein: CANSRKSSYNEQFF.

This chain uses TRBV29-1 with TRBJ2-3, with 7 bases that match TRBD1. The germline CDR1 and CDR2 sequences are SQVTM and ANQGSEA. The CDR3 is 12 residues long. V was pared by 4 bases and J by 14 bases, with 12 bases of the junction left unmatched. In nucleotides, the CDR3 is TGCAGCGTTGGACAGGGTGGGGATAGGCGGTATTTT. Amino acids: CSVGQGGDRRYF.

This clonotype was seen a single time. Here the CDR3 omits its conserved ending phenylalanine or tryptophan, so a read error is the likely source. The chain links TRBV6-5 to TRBJ2-1; D perhaps matches TRBD2 (6 bases). The CDR3 covers 14 residues. With 8 bases removed from V and 4 bases from J, the gap between germline ends came to 15 bases. Germline CDR1 MNHEY, CDR2 SVGAGI. The CDR3 sequence is CASRGEILYNEQFL. The CDR3 region has the DNA TGTGCCAGCCGCGGGGAAATACTTTACAATGAGCAGTTCCTC.

The genes are TRBV11-3 and TRBJ2-3, with D possibly matching TRBD2 (5 bases). V lost 5 bases, J lost 4 bases, and 19 bases lay in between. Germline CDR1 is SGHNT and CDR2 is YENEEA. The CDR3 totals 16 residues. The CDR3 DNA reads TGTGCCAGCAGCCCACGCACGCCGAGGGTCTCAGATACGCAGTATTTT. Translating gives CASSPRTPRVSDTQYF.

V usage is TRBV20-1 and J usage is TRBJ2-5; 7 positions agree with TRBD2. Germline V lookup: CDR1 DFQATT, CDR2 SNEGSKA (reference sequence). The CDR3 is 16 amino acids. After removal of 1 base from V and 10 bases from J, the junction contained 18 bases not matched to a gene. Here the CDR3 reads CSARGEGSGQQGIQYF. CDR3 DNA: TGCAGTGCTAGAGGGGAGGGTAGCGGGCAGCAAGGGATCCAGTACTTC.

A word on this clonotype: Since no conserved phenylalanine or tryptophan closes the CDR3, a read error is the likely cause. The chain carries TRBV6-5 and TRBJ1-4; 7 nucleotides agree with TRBD1. CDR1 and CDR2 (germline): MNHEY, SVGAGI. The CDR3 totals 15 residues. The DNA for the CDR3 is TGTGCCAGCAGTTACTCGACAGGGATTAATGAGAAACTGTTTTAT. Its protein product is CASSYSTGINEKLFY.